Below, 26 T cell receptor beta chains from the same sample are listed, as sequenced in a study of cytomegalovirus exposure and HLA in healthy donors. 60 Vbeta and 13 Jbeta primers were used in PCR. Using immunoSEQ multiplex PCR, the repertoire was profiled, and TCRdb retains in-frame clones only, with some absent. The sample consists of 150,000 or so clones, roughly 73% of them appearing once. The material sequenced was PBMCs. All receptors derive from a young man in good health and CMV-seropositive.

The J gene is TRBJ2-7, the V gene TRBV28, with no clear D. The CDR3 totals 12 residues. Trimming left V 3 bases short and J 7 bases short, with 10 bases between. Germline loops: CDR1 MDHEN, CDR2 SYDVKM. The CDR3 region is CASSFSSWEQYF. CDR3 bases: TGTGCCAGCAGTTTCTCCAGTTGGGAGCAGTACTTC.

V and J are TRBV5-8 and TRBJ1-1; possible D gene TRBD1, 5 bases. Germline V lookup: CDR1 SGHTS, CDR2 YDEGEE. There are 16 residues in the CDR3. Trimming removed 2 bases from V and 3 bases from J, with 17 bases in between. This chain's CDR3 is CASSFGPGRAYTEAFF. The CDR3 DNA sequence: TGTGCCAGCAGCTTCGGACCGGGCAGGGCGTACACTGAAGCTTTCTTT.

This sequence joins TRBV6-6 and TRBJ1-1; D unclear. V was trimmed by 4 bases and J by 5 bases, leaving 14 bases between them. The CDR3 spans 14 residues. Germline CDR1 and CDR2: MNHNY and SVGAGI (reference sequence). The CDR3 is CASSSAGARTEAFF. Here the CDR3 DNA reads TGTGCCAGCAGTTCCGCCGGTGCGAGGACTGAAGCTTTCTTT.

This sequence joins TRBV5-4 and TRBJ2-7; 8 nucleotides line up with TRBD1. V trimming: 4 bases; J trimming: 4 bases; junction bases outside the gene matches: 10. Germline V gives CDR1 SGHNT, CDR2 YYREEE (reference sequence). The CDR3 is 15 amino acids. In DNA form, the CDR3 reads TGTGCCAGCAGCGATTGGGCACAGGGGGTTTACGAGCAGTACTTC. It specifies CASSDWAQGVYEQYF.

The V and J genes are TRBV7-2 and TRBJ1-5; TRBD1 is a possible D gene (6 bases). The CDR3 consists of 12 residues. V lost 7 bases to trimming and J lost 7 bases, with 11 bases between them. The germline V gene has CDR1 SGHTA and CDR2 FQGNSA. The CDR3 region has the DNA TGTGCCAGCACTACAGGGTTGCAGCCCCAGCATTTT. Residues: CASTTGLQPQHF.

This sequence joins TRBV5-1 and TRBJ2-1; the D is unclear. CDR3 length: 12 residues. Trimming left V 1 base short and J 13 bases short, with 12 bases between. CDR1 and CDR2 from the germline V gene are SGHRS and YFSETQ. The CDR3 region is CASSLNQVAQFF. The CDR3 coding sequence is TGCGCCAGCAGCTTGAATCAGGTCGCCCAGTTCTTC.

CDR3 in DNA: TGTGCCAGCAGTGTGGGACTAGCAAATGAGCAGTTCTTC. It translates to CASSVGLANEQFF. The gene calls are TRBV25-1 and TRBJ2-1, with 9 positions matching TRBD2. The CDR3 length is 13 residues. Germline CDR1 reads MGHDK; CDR2 reads SYGVNS. Losses at the gene ends were 4 bases for V and 7 bases for J; bases not matched to a gene: 2. Variable domain in full (rest from reference TRBV25-1 and TRBJ2-1): EADIYQTPRYLVIGTGKKITLECSQTMGHDKMYWYQQDPGMELHLIHYSYGVNSTEKGDLSSESTVSRIRTEHFPLTLESARPSHTSQYLCASSVGLANEQFFGPGTRLTVL.

The rearrangement joins TRBV6-1 to TRBJ1-5, with D tentatively TRBD1 (5 bases). Germline CDR1 and CDR2: MNHNS and SASEGT. V lost 2 bases to trimming and J lost 3 bases, with 11 bases between them. The CDR3 is 15 amino acids. The chain's CDR3 is CASSEFGQINQPQHF. CDR3 bases: TGTGCCAGCAGTGAATTTGGACAAATCAATCAGCCCCAGCATTTT.

This clone was seen only once. This sequence joins TRBV6-1 and TRBJ2-7; D possibly corresponds to TRBD1 (5 bases). The V end was cut by 6 bases, the J end by 0 bases, with 12 bases between. Germline V gives CDR1 MNHNS, CDR2 SASEGT. The CDR3 spans 14 residues. DNA of the CDR3: TGTGCCAGCAGGAAGACAGCCAGCTCCTACGAGCAGTACTTC. Amino acid sequence: CASRKTASSYEQYF.

V and J are TRBV10-3 and TRBJ1-5; D perhaps matches TRBD1 (5 bases). The germline V gene has CDR1 ENHRY and CDR2 SYGVKD. V was clipped by 4 bases and J by 2 bases, with 15 bases between them. This CDR3 is built from 16 residues. As DNA, the CDR3 is TGTGCCATCAGTGCAGGCGGGGGTATGGGCAATCAGCCCCAGCATTTT. Amino acids: CAISAGGGMGNQPQHF.

V is TRBV9 and J is TRBJ1-2, with D tentatively TRBD1 (6 bases). The CDR3 has 14 residues. The germline CDR1 and CDR2 sequences are SGDLS and YYNGEE. Trimming removed 3 bases at V and 2 bases at J, with 11 bases between. DNA for the CDR3: TGTGCCAGCAGCGCTTACAGGGAGAACTATGGCTACACCTTC. Its translation: CASSAYRENYGYTF. Combining the CDR3 with reference TRBV9 and TRBJ1-2 gives the whole variable domain DSGVTQTPKHLITATGQRVTLRCSPRSGDLSVYWYQQSLDQGLQFLIQYYNGEERAKGNILERFSAQQFPDLHSELNLSSLELGDSALYFCASSAYRENYGYTFGSGTRLTVV.

In regard to this clone: A read error may account for a junction end that differs from germline. This chain joins TRBV7-9 and TRBJ2-3, with a possible D match to TRBD2 (5 bases). The CDR3 sequence is 12 residues long. CDR1 is SEHNR and CDR2 is FQNEAQ in the germline V gene (reference sequence). CDR3 DNA: TGTTCCAGCAGGAAGCGGACAGATACGCAGTATTTT. It codes for CSSRKRTDTQYF.

The V call is TRBV5-4, the J call TRBJ2-1, with 14 bases lining up with TRBD2. V dropped 4 bases and J dropped 6; count of bases not matched to a gene: 12. Germline V gene lookup returns CDR1 SGHNT and CDR2 YYREEE (reference sequence). CDR3 length: 18 amino acids. CDR3 sequence: CASSRRSGTSGSINEQFF. The CDR3 DNA follows: TGTGCCAGCAGCCGACGGTCCGGGACTAGCGGGAGCATCAATGAGCAGTTCTTC.

As concerns this clone: An end of the junction does not agree with germline; a read error may underlie this. The genes are TRBV11-2 and TRBJ2-5; 10 bases align to TRBD1. The CDR3 spans 15 residues. Per germline, CDR1 SGHAT and CDR2 FQNNGV. The CDR3 DNA sequence: TGTACCAGCAGCTTACCAGGACAGGGGGTCGAGACCCAGTACTTC. This encodes CTSSLPGQGVETQYF.

The chain has TRBV18 and TRBJ1-4; TRBD1 matches 9 bases. The CDR3 contains 14 residues. Per germline, CDR1 KGHSH and CDR2 LQKENI. Germline trimming cut 5 bases from V and 6 bases from J; bases unmatched to any gene: 4. The CDR3 region is CASSTTGGDEKLFF. The CDR3 bases are TGTGCCAGCTCAACGACAGGGGGGGATGAAAAACTGTTTTTT.

The rearrangement links TRBV7-9 to TRBJ1-2; TRBD1 matches 10 bases. Unmatched junction bases numbered 5, after V lost 1 base and J lost 6 bases. The CDR3 runs 15 residues. Germline loops: CDR1 SEHNR, CDR2 FQNEAQ (reference sequence). In DNA, the CDR3 is TGTGCCAGCAGCTTAGTGATGACAGGGGGCAATGGCTACACCTTC. The encoded protein is CASSLVMTGGNGYTF.

This clone has only one observation. The chain combines TRBV27 with TRBJ1-1; D is unclear. Germline-derived CDR1 and CDR2 are MNHEY and SMNVEV (reference sequence). Trimming took 0 bases from V and 1 from J, leaving 9 bases between them. The CDR3 is 15 amino acids. The chain's CDR3 is CASSLSRPTNTEAFF. The CDR3 nucleotides are TGTGCCAGCAGTTTATCGAGGCCGACGAACACTGAAGCTTTCTTT.

This chain joins TRBV29-1 and TRBJ2-5; D remains ambiguous. The CDR3 is 13 residues long. Germline V gives CDR1 SQVTM, CDR2 ANQGSEA. Trimming removed 3 bases at V and 4 bases at J, with 12 bases between. DNA of the CDR3: TGCAGCGTTGAGGAGAGTCCTGGAGAGACCCAGTACTTC. This gives the protein CSVEESPGETQYF.

The V gene is TRBV7-2, the J gene TRBJ2-2; D gene uncertain. In germline, CDR1 is SGHTA, CDR2 FQGNSA. The CDR3 has 14 amino acids. Deletions cut 4 bases from V and 1 base from J, with 7 bases between. The CDR3 spells CASSWSGNTGELFF. In DNA, the CDR3 is TGTGCCAGCAGCTGGTCAGGGAACACCGGGGAGCTGTTTTTT.

The rearrangement links TRBV27 to TRBJ1-1, with D perhaps TRBD1 (5 bases). The length of the CDR3 is 13 residues. Trimming took 3 bases from V and 12 from J, leaving 17 bases between them. The germline V gene encodes CDR1 MNHEY and CDR2 SMNVEV (reference sequence). CDR3 amino acids: CASSLAGPYGSFF. CDR3 coding DNA: TGTGCCAGCAGTTTGGCAGGGCCATACGGGTCTTTCTTT.

The rearrangement joins TRBV7-9 to TRBJ2-1; 8 bases map to TRBD1. The germline CDR1 and CDR2 sequences are SEHNR and FQNEAQ (reference sequence). The CDR3 has 16 amino acids. The V gene end was trimmed by 6 bases and the J gene end by 9 bases; junction bases not matched to a gene: 16. The CDR3 DNA reads as TGTGCCAGCAGTCACCCCCTAGGGGTGGACAGGGCTGAGCAGTTCTTC. Its protein is CASSHPLGVDRAEQFF.

V usage is TRBV27 and J usage is TRBJ2-3, with 8 bases lining up with TRBD1. Unmatched junction bases numbered 6, after V lost 8 bases and J lost 5 bases. Germline CDR1 reads MNHEY; CDR2 reads SMNVEV (reference sequence). CDR3 length: 13 amino acids. The chain's CDR3 is CASLDRGGDTQYF. CDR3 nucleotides: TGTGCCAGCCTTGACAGGGGTGGAGATACGCAGTATTTT.

The chain uses TRBV9 and TRBJ2-2; 7 bases align to TRBD2. Germline CDR1 is SGDLS and CDR2 is YYNGEE. V shed 4 bases and J 1 base; nucleotides not matched to a gene: 1. This CDR3 comprises 14 residues. CDR3 DNA: TGTGCCAGCAGCCCTAGCGGGAACACCGGGGAGCTGTTTTTT. Translated: CASSPSGNTGELFF.

The chain is built from TRBV15 and TRBJ2-5; 7 nucleotides match TRBD2. Germline loops: CDR1 LNHNV, CDR2 YYDKDF (reference sequence). The CDR3 runs 17 residues. The junction had 8 bases not matched to a gene; V was cut back by 0 bases and J by 1 base. CDR3 residues: CATSREASGAFQETQYF. In DNA form, the CDR3 reads TGTGCCACCAGCAGAGAGGCTAGCGGAGCGTTCCAAGAGACCCAGTACTTC.

The rearrangement joins TRBV11-2 to TRBJ2-5; TRBD1 matches 7 bases. The CDR3 is made up of 14 amino acids. CDR1 and CDR2 from the germline V gene are SGHAT and FQNNGV. The junction had 7 bases not matched to a gene; V was cut back by 5 bases and J by 4 bases. The DNA of the CDR3 is TGTGCCAGCAGCCCGATGACAGGGCGAGAGACCCAGTACTTC. Translating gives CASSPMTGRETQYF. Filled out from reference TRBV11-2 and TRBJ2-5, the complete variable domain reads EAGVAQSPRYKIIEKRQSVAFWCNPISGHATLYWYQQILGQGPKLLIQFQNNGVVDDSQLPKDRFSAERLKGVDSTLKIQPAKLEDSAVYLCASSPMTGRETQYFGPGTRLLVL.

A word on this clone: With a much larger clone just one base away, this may be a read error. Other DNA variants within this sample encode the same CDR3. CDR3 sequence (DNA): TGTGCCAGCAGTTCCAGGGGAGATACGCAGTATTTT. Amino acid sequence: CASSSRGDTQYF. The chain employs TRBV27 and TRBJ2-3; possibly TRBD1 for D (6 bases). Germline V gives CDR1 MNHEY, CDR2 SMNVEV (reference sequence). The CDR3 consists of 12 residues. V gave up 4 bases and J gave up 5 bases, with 7 bases separating them.